A single T cell receptor beta chain is shown here with its context. Germline-derived CDR1 and CDR2 are MDHEN and SYDVKM. There are 14 residues in the CDR3. V lost 6 bases to trimming and J lost 0 bases, with 11 bases between them. In the source study's methods: For nucleated cells, counts were estimated from reference gene primer amplification. The assay was immunoSEQ multiplex PCR, and TCRdb's table has in-frame clones only and misses some. That table supplies the V and J calls and clone size; D and trimming were determined from the DNA. The table lists around 46,000 clones, approximately 85% of them singletons. These data are taken from a study of blood T cell repertoires in COVID-19. Across the study: COVID-19 samples from acute and convalescent phases originated in the United States, Italy and Spain. PBMCs, B-cell-depleted T cells, or T cells provided the cDNA or gDNA that made up the material.

Sequences were obtained from peripheral blood. This chain joins TRBV28 and TRBJ1-1; D remains unclear. The sequence was obtained from a man aged 40-50 years with acute or convalescent COVID-19. CDR3 residues: CASSRGGMNTEAFF. The CDR3 bases are TGTGCCAGCAGCCGGGGAGGAATGAACACTGAAGCTTTCTTT.